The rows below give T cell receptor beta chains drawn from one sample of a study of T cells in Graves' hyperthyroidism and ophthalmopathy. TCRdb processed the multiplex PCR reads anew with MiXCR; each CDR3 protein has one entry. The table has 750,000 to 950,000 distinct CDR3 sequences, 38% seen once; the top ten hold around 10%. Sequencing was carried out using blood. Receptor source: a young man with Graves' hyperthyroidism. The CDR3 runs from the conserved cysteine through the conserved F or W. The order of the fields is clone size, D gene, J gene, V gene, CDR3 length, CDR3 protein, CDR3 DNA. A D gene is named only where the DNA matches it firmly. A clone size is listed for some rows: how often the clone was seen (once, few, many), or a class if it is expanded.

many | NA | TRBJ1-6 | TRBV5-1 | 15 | CASSVRGTGGSPLHF | TGCGCCAGCAGCGTCCGGGGGACTGGGGGGTCACCCCTCCACTTT
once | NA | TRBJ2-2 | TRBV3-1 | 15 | CASSQWEANTGELFF | TGTGCCAGCAGCCAGTGGGAGGCGAACACCGGGGAGCTGTTTTTT
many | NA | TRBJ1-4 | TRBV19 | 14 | CASRTRTANEKLFF | TGTGCCAGTAGGACGAGGACAGCGAATGAAAAACTGTTTTTT
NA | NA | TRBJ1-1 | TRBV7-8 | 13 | CARATGMNTEAFF | TGTGCTAGAGCTACAGGGATGAACACTGAAGCTTTCTTT
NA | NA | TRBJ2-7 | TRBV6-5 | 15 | CASSYSPGASYEQYF | TGTGCCAGCAGTTACTCACCGGGGGCATCCTACGAGCAGTACTTC
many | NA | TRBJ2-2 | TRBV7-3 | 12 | CASSFGGGELFF | TGTGCCAGCAGCTTCGGGGGCGGGGAGCTGTTTTTT
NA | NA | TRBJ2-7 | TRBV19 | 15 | CASSSALGSAYEQYF | TGTGCCAGTAGCTCCGCGTTGGGATCAGCCTACGAGCAGTACTTC
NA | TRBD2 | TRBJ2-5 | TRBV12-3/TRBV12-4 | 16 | CASSSISGGAGETQYF | TGTGCCAGCAGTTCTATAAGCGGGGGGGCCGGGGAGACCCAGTACTTC
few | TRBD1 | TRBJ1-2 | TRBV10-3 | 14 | CASSGPGQGVGYTF | TGTGCCAGCAGTGGACCGGGACAGGGTGTTGGCTACACCTTC
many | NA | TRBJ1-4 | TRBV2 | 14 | CASSQGPTNEKLFF | TGTGCCAGTTCGCAGGGACCAACTAATGAAAAACTGTTTTTT
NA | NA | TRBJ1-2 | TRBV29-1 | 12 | CSVGGRYYGYTF | TGCAGCGTTGGCGGCAGATACTATGGCTACACCTTC
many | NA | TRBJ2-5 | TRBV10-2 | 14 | CASSEWEPPETQYF | TGCGCCAGCAGTGAGTGGGAACCGCCGGAGACCCAGTACTTC
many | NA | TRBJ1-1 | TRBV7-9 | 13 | CASSLTRGPEAFF | TGTGCCAGCAGCTTAACCAGGGGCCCTGAAGCTTTCTTT
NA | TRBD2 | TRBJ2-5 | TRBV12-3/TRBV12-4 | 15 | CASSSHSGGWETQYF | TGTGCCAGCAGTTCCCATAGCGGGGGCTGGGAGACCCAGTACTTC
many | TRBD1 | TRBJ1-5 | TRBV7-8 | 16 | CASSLLGQGAWEPQHF | TGTGCCAGCAGCCTTCTAGGGCAGGGGGCATGGGAGCCCCAGCATTTT
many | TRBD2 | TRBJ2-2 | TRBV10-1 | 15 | CASSEGLDVAGELFF | TGCGCCAGCAGTGAAGGACTAGACGTGGCCGGGGAGCTGTTTTTT
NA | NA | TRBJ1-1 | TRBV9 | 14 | CASSALRENTEAFF | TGTGCCAGCAGTGCCCTACGGGAGAACACTGAAGCTTTCTTT
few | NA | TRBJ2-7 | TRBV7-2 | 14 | CASRSNPGSYEQYF | TGTGCCAGCAGGTCAAATCCCGGGTCTTACGAGCAGTACTTC
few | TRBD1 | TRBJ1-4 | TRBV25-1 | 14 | CASSGQGWDEKLFF | TGTGCCAGCAGTGGACAGGGGTGGGATGAAAAACTGTTTTTT
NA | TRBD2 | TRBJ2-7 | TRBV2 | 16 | CASRLGPTLAGEEQYF | TGTGCCAGCAGGCTTGGCCCTACACTAGCGGGAGAGGAGCAGTACTTC
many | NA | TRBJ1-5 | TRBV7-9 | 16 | CASSGAGTIDGQPQHF | TGTGCCAGCAGCGGGGCCGGGACAATTGACGGTCAGCCCCAGCATTTT
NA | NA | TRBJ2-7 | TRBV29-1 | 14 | CSVETGNPSYEQYF | TGCAGCGTAGAAACAGGGAACCCCTCCTACGAGCAGTACTTC
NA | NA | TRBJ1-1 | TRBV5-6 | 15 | CASSLAWGRNTEAFF | TGTGCCAGCAGCTTGGCCTGGGGGCGTAACACTGAAGCTTTCTTT
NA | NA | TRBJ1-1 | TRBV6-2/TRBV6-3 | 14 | CASRLTGQNTEAFF | TGTGCCAGCAGGCTGACGGGACAGAACACTGAAGCTTTCTTT
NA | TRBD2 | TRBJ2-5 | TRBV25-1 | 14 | CARGQAGGRETQYF | TGTGCCAGGGGTCAAGCGGGGGGGCGGGAGACCCAGTACTTC
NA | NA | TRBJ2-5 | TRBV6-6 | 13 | CASSPDTKKTQYF | TGTGCCAGCAGCCCTGACACGAAAAAGACCCAGTACTTC
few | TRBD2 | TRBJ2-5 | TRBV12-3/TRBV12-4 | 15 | CASSLAAGVGETQYF | TGTGCCAGCAGTTTAGCAGCGGGAGTCGGAGAGACCCAGTACTTC
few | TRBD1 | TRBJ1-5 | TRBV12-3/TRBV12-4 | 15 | CASSQAATGGQPQHF | TGTGCCAGCAGCCAAGCCGCGACAGGGGGTCAGCCCCAGCATTTT